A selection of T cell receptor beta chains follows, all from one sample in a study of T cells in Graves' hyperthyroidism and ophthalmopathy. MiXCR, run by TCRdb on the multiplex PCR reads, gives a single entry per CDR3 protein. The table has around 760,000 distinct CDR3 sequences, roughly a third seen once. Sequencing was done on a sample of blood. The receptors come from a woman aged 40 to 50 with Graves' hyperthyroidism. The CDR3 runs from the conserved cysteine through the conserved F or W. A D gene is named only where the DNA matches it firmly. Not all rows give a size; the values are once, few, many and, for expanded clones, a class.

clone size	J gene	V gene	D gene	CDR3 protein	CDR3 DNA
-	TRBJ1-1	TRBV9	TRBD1	CASSVSGQGKGAFF	TGTGCCAGCAGCGTCTCGGGACAGGGAAAAGGAGCTTTCTTT
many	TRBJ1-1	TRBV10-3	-	CAIRGRLNTEAFF	TGTGCCATCAGAGGACGTTTGAACACTGAAGCTTTCTTT
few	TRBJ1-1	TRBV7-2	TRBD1	CASSSPSGGGTEAFF	TGTGCCAGCAGTTCCCCTTCAGGGGGCGGCACTGAAGCTTTCTTT
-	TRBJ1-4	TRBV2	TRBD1	CASSGQGMKEKLFF	TGTGCCAGCAGTGGACAGGGAATGAAAGAAAAACTGTTTTTT
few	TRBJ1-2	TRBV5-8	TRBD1	CASSLRQGGDLGYTF	TGTGCCAGCAGCTTACGACAGGGAGGAGATCTTGGCTACACCTTC
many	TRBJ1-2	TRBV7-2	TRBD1	CASSPPDRANYGYTF	TGTGCCAGCAGCCCTCCGGACAGGGCAAACTATGGCTACACCTTC
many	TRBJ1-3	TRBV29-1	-	CSVVRGGGGNTIYF	TGCAGCGTTGTTCGAGGAGGGGGAGGAAACACCATATATTTT
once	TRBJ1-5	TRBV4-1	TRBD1	CASSQETGDNNQPQHF	TGCGCCAGCAGCCAAGAAACAGGGGACAACAATCAGCCCCAGCATTTT
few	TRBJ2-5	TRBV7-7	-	CASSSGSYRQETQYF	TGTGCTAGCAGCTCCGGATCTTACAGACAAGAGACCCAGTACTTC
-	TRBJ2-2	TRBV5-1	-	CASSSRATGELFF	TGCGCCAGCAGCTCAAGGGCGACCGGGGAGCTGTTTTTT
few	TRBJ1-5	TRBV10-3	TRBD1	CARLDRVPYSNQPQHF	TGTGCCAGATTAGACAGGGTACCCTATAGCAATCAGCCCCAGCATTTT
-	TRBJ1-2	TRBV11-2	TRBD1	CASSYDGTGNGYTF	TGTGCCAGCAGCTACGACGGGACAGGGAATGGCTACACCTTC